This T cell receptor (beta chain) was retrieved from a study of blood T cell repertoires in COVID-19. Study context: There were acute and convalescent COVID-19 samples, and they came from the United States, Italy and Spain. Sources were T cells, B-cell-depleted T cells, or PBMCs; the material itself was cDNA or gDNA.

This clone was counted once. Authors' analysis steps: Amplifying reference gene primers gave estimates of nucleated cell counts. Sequencing was performed with immunoSEQ multiplex PCR; in TCRdb, only in-frame clones are kept and a portion is missing. The V and J calls and the clone size are those of that table, but D and trimming were determined from the DNA. This table has some 260,000 clones, around 80% appearing once. The CDR3 is 16 amino acids. Trimming cost V 6 bases and J 4 bases; bases outside gene matches: 12. Germline V gives CDR1 LNHDA, CDR2 SQIVND (reference sequence). Sequenced: peripheral blood. The sequence derives from a woman between 40 and 50 years old with active or convalescent COVID-19. The V and J genes are TRBV19 and TRBJ2-3; 8 nucleotides match TRBD2. CDR3 DNA sequence: TGTGCCAGTAGAACGCCGGGACTAGGCTCATCAGATACGCAGTATTTT. Translation: CASRTPGLGSSDTQYF.